These 9 T cell receptor beta chains were all obtained from the same sample, sequenced in a study of Ad26.COV2.S vaccination and SARS-CoV-2 variants. The treatment is: 15 to 20 received Ad26.COV2.S at low or high dose, single or two shots; 5 received placebo; per-sample allocation not given. Repertoires come from day 63 after the first vaccine or placebo injection. Profiled with immunoSEQ multiplex PCR; TCRdb holds only in-frame clones, not every one. The sample consists of about 250,000 clones, roughly 87% of them appearing once. Sample: peripheral blood, taken in a trial of Ad26.COV2.S vaccine versus placebo. These receptors were taken from a person between 18 and 65 years old who received the Ad26.COV2.S COVID-19 vaccine or a placebo.

The chain has TRBV5-1 and TRBJ2-5; the match to TRBD1 covers 8 bases. Per germline, CDR1 SGHRS and CDR2 YFSETQ. The CDR3 runs 15 residues. V shed 4 bases, J shed 4 bases, and the junction held 9 bases outside the gene matches. CDR3 loop: CASSLTGALGETQYF. In nucleotides, the CDR3 is TGCGCCAGCAGCCTGACAGGGGCCCTAGGAGAGACCCAGTACTTC.

The chain couples TRBV4-2 to TRBJ2-5, with TRBD2 matching 10 bases. J lost 6 bases, V lost 0 bases, and 13 bases had no gene match. Germline V gene data show CDR1 as LGHNA and CDR2 as YNFKEQ. The CDR3 runs 18 residues. The CDR3 region is CASSQESIAGGIGQTQYF. CDR3 nucleotides: TGTGCCAGCAGCCAAGAATCAATAGCGGGAGGTATCGGGCAGACCCAGTACTTC.

This chain uses TRBV7-3 with TRBJ1-1; D gene uncertain. The length of the CDR3 is 14 residues. From germline, CDR1 is SGHTA and CDR2 FQGTGA. V lost 2 bases and J lost 2, with 9 bases in between. The chain's CDR3 is CASSLGSGNTEAFF. CDR3 sequence (DNA): TGTGCCAGCAGCTTAGGCTCAGGTAACACTGAAGCTTTCTTT. Drawing the rest from reference TRBV7-3 and TRBJ1-1, the complete variable domain is GAGVSQTPSNKVTEKGKYVELRCDPISGHTALYWYRQSLGQGPEFLIYFQGTGAADDSGLPNDRFFAVRPEGSVSTLKIQRTERGDSAVYLCASSLGSGNTEAFFGQGTRLTVV.

As concerns this clone: Other nucleotide sequences in the sample specify the same CDR3. J is TRBJ1-2 and V is TRBV7-9; D is ambiguous. The CDR3 has 13 residues. Germline V gene lookup returns CDR1 SEHNR and CDR2 FQNEAQ (reference sequence). Trimming removed 5 bases at V and 4 bases at J, with 11 bases between. CDR3 nucleotides: TGTGCCAGCAGCGTGTCAGGAGCCTATGGCTACACCTTC. Protein product: CASSVSGAYGYTF.

This chain uses TRBV5-6 with TRBJ1-2; no reliable D call. The germline V gene encodes CDR1 SGHDT and CDR2 YYEEEE. Between the trimmed V and J ends, which lost 1 base and 0 bases, there was a span of 10 bases. CDR3 length: 15 residues. The DNA for the CDR3 is TGTGCCAGCAGCTTGTGGTACGTCGCTAACTATGGCTACACCTTC. This gives the protein CASSLWYVANYGYTF.

The CDR3 region has the DNA TGCAGCGTTGCTTCACTAGCGGGACTCGCTGAGCAGTTCTTC. Its protein product is CSVASLAGLAEQFF. The rearrangement uses TRBV29-1 and TRBJ2-1; 10 bases align to TRBD2. The CDR3 has 14 amino acids. Germline CDR1 SQVTM, CDR2 ANQGSEA. With 4 bases clipped from V and 9 bases from J, the junction kept 9 bases outside the gene matches.

The CDR3 bases are TGTGCCAGCAGTTCTACCGACAGGGGGGACGGCTATGGCTACACCTTC. Protein sequence: CASSSTDRGDGYGYTF. V and J are TRBV6-5 and TRBJ1-2, with 9 bases that match TRBD1. This CDR3 region has 16 residues. Germline V gene lookup returns CDR1 MNHEY and CDR2 SVGAGI. V gave up 4 bases and J gave up 4 bases; unmatched junction bases: 10.

The rearrangement uses TRBV12-3 or TRBV12-4 and TRBJ2-5; D is possibly TRBD2 (6 bases). Between the trimmed V and J ends, which lost 5 bases and 1 base, there was a span of 8 bases. The CDR3 runs 13 residues. The CDR3 coding sequence is TGTGCCAGCAGTCGGGACTTCCAAGAGACCCAGTACTTC. Its protein is CASSRDFQETQYF.

The chain combines TRBV24-1 with TRBJ1-4; 11 bases line up with TRBD1. Germline V CDR1 and CDR2: KGHDR, SFDVKD. V gave up 0 bases and J gave up 6 bases; unmatched junction bases: 2. CDR3 length equals 16 residues. CDR3 sequence reads: CATSDLGTGGHEKLFF. In DNA form, the CDR3 reads TGTGCCACCAGTGATTTGGGGACAGGGGGTCATGAAAAACTGTTTTTT.